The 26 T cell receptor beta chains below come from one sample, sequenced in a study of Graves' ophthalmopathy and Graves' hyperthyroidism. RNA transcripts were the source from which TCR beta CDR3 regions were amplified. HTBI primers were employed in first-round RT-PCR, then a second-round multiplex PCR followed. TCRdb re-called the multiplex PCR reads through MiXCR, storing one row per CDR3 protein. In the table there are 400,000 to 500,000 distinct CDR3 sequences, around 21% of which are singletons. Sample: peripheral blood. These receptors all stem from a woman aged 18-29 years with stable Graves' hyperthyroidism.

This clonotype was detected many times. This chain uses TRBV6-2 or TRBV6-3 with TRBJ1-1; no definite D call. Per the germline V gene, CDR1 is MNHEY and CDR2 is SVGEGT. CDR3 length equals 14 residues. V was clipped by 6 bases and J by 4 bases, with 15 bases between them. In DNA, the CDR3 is TGTGCCAGCAGGGACTCCATTGGTATCACTGAAGCTTTCTTT. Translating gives CASRDSIGITEAFF.

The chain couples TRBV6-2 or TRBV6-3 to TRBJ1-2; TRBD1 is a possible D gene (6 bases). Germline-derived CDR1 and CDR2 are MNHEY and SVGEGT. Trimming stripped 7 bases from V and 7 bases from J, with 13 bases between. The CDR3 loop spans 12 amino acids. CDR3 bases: TGTGCCAGCAACCGACAGGATGGTGGCTACACCTTC. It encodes CASNRQDGGYTF.

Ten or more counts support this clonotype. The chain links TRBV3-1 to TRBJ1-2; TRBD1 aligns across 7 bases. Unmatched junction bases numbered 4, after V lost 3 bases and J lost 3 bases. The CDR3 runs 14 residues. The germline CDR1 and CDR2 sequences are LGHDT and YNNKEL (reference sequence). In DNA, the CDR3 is TGTGCCAGCAGCCATCACAGGGGAGACTATGGCTACACCTTC. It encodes CASSHHRGDYGYTF.

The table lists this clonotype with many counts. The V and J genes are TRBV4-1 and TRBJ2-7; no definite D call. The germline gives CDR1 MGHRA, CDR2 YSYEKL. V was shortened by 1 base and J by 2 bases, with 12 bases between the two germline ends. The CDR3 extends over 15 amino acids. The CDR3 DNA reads TGCGCCAGCAGCCAAGCAGGCTCCCGCACCTACGAGCAGTACTTC. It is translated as CASSQAGSRTYEQYF.

CDR3 DNA: TGTGCCAGCAGCTTTTGGGTGGGGGAGCTGTTTTTT. As protein: CASSFWVGELFF. The chain has TRBV7-8 and TRBJ2-2; D is undetermined. Germline values: CDR1 SGHVS, CDR2 FQNEAQ. Trimming took off 3 bases at V and 8 bases at J, with 7 bases between the two ends. The CDR3 contains 12 residues.

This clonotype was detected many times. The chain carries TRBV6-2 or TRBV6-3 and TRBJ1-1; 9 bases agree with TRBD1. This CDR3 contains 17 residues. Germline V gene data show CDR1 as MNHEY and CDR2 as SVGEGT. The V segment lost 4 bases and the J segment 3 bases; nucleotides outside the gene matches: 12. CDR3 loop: CASSFPTSGTGYTEAFF. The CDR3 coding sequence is TGTGCCAGCAGTTTCCCCACTTCCGGGACAGGGTACACTGAAGCTTTCTTT.

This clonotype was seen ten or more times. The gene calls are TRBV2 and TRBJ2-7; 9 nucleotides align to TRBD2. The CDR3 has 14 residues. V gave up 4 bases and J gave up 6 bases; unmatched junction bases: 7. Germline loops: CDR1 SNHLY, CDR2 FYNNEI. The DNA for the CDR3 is TGTGCCAGCAGTGTGGGGACTAGCCCAAGCGAGCAGTACTTC. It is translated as CASSVGTSPSEQYF.

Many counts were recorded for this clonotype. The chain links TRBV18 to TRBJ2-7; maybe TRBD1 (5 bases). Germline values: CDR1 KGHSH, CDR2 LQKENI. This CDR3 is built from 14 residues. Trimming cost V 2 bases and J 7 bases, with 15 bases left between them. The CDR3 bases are TGTGCCAGCTCACCATCCCGACAGACCCGAGAGCAGTACTTC. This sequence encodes CASSPSRQTREQYF.

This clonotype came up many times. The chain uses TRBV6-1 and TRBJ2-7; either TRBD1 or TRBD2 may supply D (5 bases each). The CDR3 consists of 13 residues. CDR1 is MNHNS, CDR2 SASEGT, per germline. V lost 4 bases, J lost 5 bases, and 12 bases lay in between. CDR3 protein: CASSVPGGHEQYF. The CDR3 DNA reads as TGTGCCAGCAGTGTCCCTGGGGGTCACGAGCAGTACTTC.

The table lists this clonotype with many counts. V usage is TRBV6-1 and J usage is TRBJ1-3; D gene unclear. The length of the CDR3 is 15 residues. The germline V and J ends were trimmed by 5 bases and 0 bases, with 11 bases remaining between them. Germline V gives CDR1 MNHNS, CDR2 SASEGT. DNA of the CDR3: TGTGCCAGCAGTACCTCCATCCGCTCTGGAAACACCATATATTTT. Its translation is CASSTSIRSGNTIYF.

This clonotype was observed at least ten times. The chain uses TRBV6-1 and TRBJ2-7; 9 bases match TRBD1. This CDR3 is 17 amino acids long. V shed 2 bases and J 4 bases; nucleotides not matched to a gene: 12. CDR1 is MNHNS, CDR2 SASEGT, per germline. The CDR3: CASSEKTEGQGGYEQYF. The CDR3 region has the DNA TGTGCCAGCAGTGAAAAAACAGAGGGACAGGGAGGATACGAGCAGTACTTC.

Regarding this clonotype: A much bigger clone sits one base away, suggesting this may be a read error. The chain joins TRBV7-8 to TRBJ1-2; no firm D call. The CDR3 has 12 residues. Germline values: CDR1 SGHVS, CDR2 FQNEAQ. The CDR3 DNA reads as TGTGCCTGCAGCTCATTCAACGGTGGCTACACCTTC. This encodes CACSSFNGGYTF.

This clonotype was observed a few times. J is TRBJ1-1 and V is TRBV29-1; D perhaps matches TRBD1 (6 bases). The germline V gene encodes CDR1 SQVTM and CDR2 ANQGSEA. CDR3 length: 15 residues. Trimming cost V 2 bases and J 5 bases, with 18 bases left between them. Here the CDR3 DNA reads TGCAGCGTTGAAATTTCGGGGGCGTTAGGGACTGAAGCTTTCTTT. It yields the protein CSVEISGALGTEAFF.

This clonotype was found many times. The CDR3 DNA reads as TGTGCCAGCAAACCTGCGTTGGGGGCCGGGGAGCTGTTTTTT. Translating gives CASKPALGAGELFF. The rearrangement joins TRBV6-1 to TRBJ2-2; D possibly uses TRBD1 or TRBD2 (5 bases each). In germline, CDR1 is MNHNS, CDR2 SASEGT. V was trimmed by 7 bases and J by 6 bases, leaving 15 bases between them. The CDR3 covers 14 residues.

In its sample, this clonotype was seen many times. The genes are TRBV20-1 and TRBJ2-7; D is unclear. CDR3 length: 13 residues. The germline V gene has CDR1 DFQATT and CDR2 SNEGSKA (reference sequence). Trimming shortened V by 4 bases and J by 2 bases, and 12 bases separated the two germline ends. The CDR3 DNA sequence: TGCAGTGCTAAGCCGACGGTGGCCTACGAGCAGTACTTC. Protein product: CSAKPTVAYEQYF.

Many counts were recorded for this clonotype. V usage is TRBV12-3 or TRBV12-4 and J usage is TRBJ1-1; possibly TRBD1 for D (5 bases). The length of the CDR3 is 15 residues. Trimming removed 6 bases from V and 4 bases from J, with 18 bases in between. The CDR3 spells CASSPDRGSGTEAFF. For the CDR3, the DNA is TGTGCCAGCAGCCCAGACCGGGGGAGCGGCACTGAAGCTTTCTTT.

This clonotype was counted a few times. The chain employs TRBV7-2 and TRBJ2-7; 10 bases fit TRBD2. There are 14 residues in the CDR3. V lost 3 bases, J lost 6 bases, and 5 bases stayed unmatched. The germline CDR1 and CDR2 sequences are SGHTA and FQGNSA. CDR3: CASSLSGTSAEQYF. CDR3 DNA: TGTGCCAGCAGCTTGTCTGGGACTAGCGCCGAGCAGTACTTC.

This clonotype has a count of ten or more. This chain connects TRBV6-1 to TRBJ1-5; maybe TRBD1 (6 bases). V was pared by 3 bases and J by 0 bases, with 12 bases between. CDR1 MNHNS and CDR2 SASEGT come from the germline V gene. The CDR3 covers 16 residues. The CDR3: CASSDAQGHSNQPQHF. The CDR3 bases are TGTGCCAGCAGTGACGCACAGGGCCATAGCAATCAGCCCCAGCATTTT.

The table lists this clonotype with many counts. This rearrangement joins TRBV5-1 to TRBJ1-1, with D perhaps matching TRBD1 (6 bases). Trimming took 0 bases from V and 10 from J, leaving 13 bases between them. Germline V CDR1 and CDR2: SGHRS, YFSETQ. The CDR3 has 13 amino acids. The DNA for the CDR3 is TGCGCCAGCAGCTTGGGGCAGGGGATACGAGCTTTCTTT. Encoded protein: CASSLGQGIRAFF. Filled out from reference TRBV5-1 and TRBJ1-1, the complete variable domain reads KAGVTQTPRYLIKTRGQQVTLSCSPISGHRSVSWYQQTPGQGLQFLFEYFSETQRNKGNFPGRFSGRQFSNSRSEMNVSTLELGDSALYLCASSLGQGIRAFFGQGTRLTVV.

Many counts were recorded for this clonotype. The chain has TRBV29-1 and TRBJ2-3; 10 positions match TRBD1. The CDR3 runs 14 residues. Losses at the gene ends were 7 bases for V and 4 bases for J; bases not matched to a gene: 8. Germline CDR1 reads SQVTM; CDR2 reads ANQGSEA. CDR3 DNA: TGCAGCGGCCATACCGGGACAGGGGCAGATACGCAGTATTTT. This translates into CSGHTGTGADTQYF.

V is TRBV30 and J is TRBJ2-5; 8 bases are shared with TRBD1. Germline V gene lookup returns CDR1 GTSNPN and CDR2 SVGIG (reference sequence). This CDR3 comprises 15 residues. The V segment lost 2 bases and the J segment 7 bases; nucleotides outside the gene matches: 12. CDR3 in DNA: TGTGCCTGGAGTCACAGGGGGGACACCGGCGGGACCCAGTACTTC. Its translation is CAWSHRGDTGGTQYF.

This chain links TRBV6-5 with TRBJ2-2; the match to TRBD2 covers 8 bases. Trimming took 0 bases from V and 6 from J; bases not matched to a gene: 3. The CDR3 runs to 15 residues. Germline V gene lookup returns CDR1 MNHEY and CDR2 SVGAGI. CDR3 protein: CASSYSPAGAGELFF. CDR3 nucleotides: TGTGCCAGCAGTTACTCTCCAGCGGGAGCCGGGGAGCTGTTTTTT.

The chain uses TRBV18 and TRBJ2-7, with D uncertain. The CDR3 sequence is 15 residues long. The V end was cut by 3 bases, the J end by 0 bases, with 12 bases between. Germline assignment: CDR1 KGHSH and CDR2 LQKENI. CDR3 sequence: CASSPPRGSSYEQYF. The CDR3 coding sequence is TGTGCCAGCTCACCCCCCCGCGGTTCCTCCTACGAGCAGTACTTC.

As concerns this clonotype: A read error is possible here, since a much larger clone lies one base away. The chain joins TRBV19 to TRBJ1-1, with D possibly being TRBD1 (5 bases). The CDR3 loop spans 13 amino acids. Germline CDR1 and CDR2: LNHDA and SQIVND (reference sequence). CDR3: CASSRRGETEASF. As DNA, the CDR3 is TGTGCCAGTAGTCGCCGGGGCGAAACTGAGGCTTCCTTT.

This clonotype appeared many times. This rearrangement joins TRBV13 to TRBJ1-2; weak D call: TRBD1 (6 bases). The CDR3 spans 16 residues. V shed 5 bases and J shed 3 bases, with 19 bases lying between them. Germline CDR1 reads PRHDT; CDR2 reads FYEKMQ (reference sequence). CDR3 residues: CASSRGAGPFDYGYTF. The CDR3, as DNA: TGTGCCAGCAGCAGGGGGGCAGGCCCGTTTGACTATGGCTACACCTTC. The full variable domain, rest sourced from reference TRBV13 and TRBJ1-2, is AAGVIQSPRHLIKEKRETATLKCYPIPRHDTVYWYQQGPGQDPQFLISFYEKMQSDKGSIPDRFSAQQFSDYHSELNMSSLELGDSALYFCASSRGAGPFDYGYTFGSGTRLTVV.

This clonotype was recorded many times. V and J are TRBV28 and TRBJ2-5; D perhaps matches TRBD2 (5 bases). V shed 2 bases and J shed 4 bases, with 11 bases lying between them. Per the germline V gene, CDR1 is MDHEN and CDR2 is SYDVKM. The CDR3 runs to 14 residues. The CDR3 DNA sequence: TGTGCCAGCAGTTTACGATTTAGCGTAGAGACCCAGTACTTC. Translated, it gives CASSLRFSVETQYF.